The rows below give T cell receptor beta chains drawn from one sample of a study of neurological immune-mediated disorders. From the 5' RACE reads, TCRdb called clonotypes with MiXCR, one entry per CDR3 protein. The sample lists 50,000 to 60,000 distinct CDR3 sequences, approximately 15% occurring once. The specimen was PBMCs. The origin of the receptors is a man between 60 and 75 years old in good health. Both conserved end residues are part of each CDR3. Each record gives: V gene, D gene, J gene, clone size, CDR3 protein, CDR3 DNA. The D gene is left open where the match is weak. Not all rows give a size; the values are once, few, many and, for expanded clones, a class.

V gene: TRBV9; D gene: TRBD1; J gene: TRBJ2-2; clone size: .; CDR3 protein: CASSGRTGVTGELFF; CDR3 DNA: TGTGCCAGCAGCGGACGGACAGGGGTAACCGGGGAGCTGTTTTTT
V gene: TRBV28; D gene: .; J gene: TRBJ2-4; clone size: many; CDR3 protein: CATLHGGKDIQYF; CDR3 DNA: TGTGCCACCCTACACGGAGGGAAGGACATTCAGTACTTC
V gene: TRBV4-2; D gene: TRBD2; J gene: TRBJ2-3; clone size: many; CDR3 protein: CASSQAGTSGSADTQYF; CDR3 DNA: TGTGCCAGCAGCCAAGCCGGGACTAGCGGGAGCGCAGATACGCAGTATTTT
V gene: TRBV28; D gene: .; J gene: TRBJ2-1; clone size: many; CDR3 protein: CASSAPGRNEQFF; CDR3 DNA: TGTGCCAGCAGTGCCCCGGGCCGCAATGAGCAGTTCTTC
V gene: TRBV4-1; D gene: TRBD1; J gene: TRBJ1-5; clone size: many; CDR3 protein: CASSQAGTGGQPQHF; CDR3 DNA: TGCGCCAGCAGCCAGGCCGGGACAGGGGGTCAGCCCCAGCATTTT
V gene: TRBV28; D gene: .; J gene: TRBJ2-5; clone size: many; CDR3 protein: CASTSSGTQYF; CDR3 DNA: TGTGCCAGCACTTCGAGTGGGACCCAGTACTTC
V gene: TRBV28; D gene: TRBD1; J gene: TRBJ1-2; clone size: many; CDR3 protein: CASRSNRGSTYGYTF; CDR3 DNA: TGTGCCAGCAGGTCTAACAGGGGTAGTACCTATGGCTACACCTTC
V gene: TRBV12-3/TRBV12-4; D gene: TRBD2; J gene: TRBJ2-1; clone size: many; CDR3 protein: CASSLRSGGDEQFF; CDR3 DNA: TGTGCCAGCAGTTTACGGAGCGGGGGAGATGAGCAGTTCTTC
V gene: TRBV6-5; D gene: TRBD2; J gene: TRBJ2-1; clone size: many; CDR3 protein: CASSGTSGSRHNEQFF; CDR3 DNA: TGTGCCAGCAGCGGGACTAGCGGGAGTAGGCACAATGAGCAGTTCTTC
V gene: TRBV28; D gene: .; J gene: TRBJ2-7; clone size: many; CDR3 protein: CASSLSAYEQYF; CDR3 DNA: TGTGCCAGCAGTTTATCGGCCTACGAGCAGTACTTC
V gene: TRBV12-3/TRBV12-4; D gene: TRBD2; J gene: TRBJ2-1; clone size: many; CDR3 protein: CASSPWGGLSSYNEQFF; CDR3 DNA: TGTGCCAGCAGCCCGTGGGGGGGACTTAGCTCCTACAATGAGCAGTTCTTC
V gene: TRBV5-5; D gene: TRBD1; J gene: TRBJ1-6; clone size: many; CDR3 protein: CASSLTGQGASPLHF; CDR3 DNA: TGTGCCAGCAGCTTGACGGGACAGGGGGCTTCACCCCTCCACTTT
V gene: TRBV7-2; D gene: TRBD2; J gene: TRBJ2-2; clone size: many; CDR3 protein: CASSPQSSGRDTGELFF; CDR3 DNA: TGTGCCAGCAGCCCCCAAAGTAGCGGGAGAGACACCGGGGAGCTGTTTTTT
V gene: TRBV12-3/TRBV12-4; D gene: .; J gene: TRBJ1-3; clone size: many; CDR3 protein: CASSLFRVSGNTIYF; CDR3 DNA: TGTGCCAGCAGTCTTTTCAGGGTCTCTGGAAACACCATATATTTT
V gene: TRBV11-2; D gene: TRBD1; J gene: TRBJ2-7; clone size: many; CDR3 protein: CASSFDRGIDEQYF; CDR3 DNA: TGTGCCAGCAGCTTCGACAGGGGTATCGACGAGCAGTACTTC
V gene: TRBV24-1; D gene: .; J gene: TRBJ2-4; clone size: many; CDR3 protein: CATSDQGKNIQYF; CDR3 DNA: TGTGCCACCAGTGATCAGGGAAAAAACATTCAGTACTTC